This T cell receptor (beta chain) was sequenced during a study of T-cell memory formation after mild COVID-19. Whole-study context: TCR clusters were mostly donor specific.

The TCR alpha and TCR beta cDNA libraries, bearing sample barcodes and UMIs, were generated by 5'RACE using constant-segment primers. A single record per CDR3 protein comes from TCRdb applying MiXCR to the 5' RACE reads. Among about 270,000 distinct CDR3 sequences listed, roughly 17% were seen once. Trimming at V came to 2 bases and at J to 8 bases, leaving 5 bases not matched to a gene. The germline V gene encodes CDR1 MGHRA and CDR2 YSYEKL. The CDR3 has 15 residues. Concerning this clonotype: What it binds is unknown.

Study-wide results and limits: The appearance of some responding clones in pre-infection memory suggested that cross-reactive memory joined. Clones contracting across day 15 to 85 had a balanced CD4/CD8 profile; later expanding clones leaned CD4+.

This receptor was obtained from a man younger than 35 who had mild COVID-19 (a few samples of this study predate the infection). Cell type and time point are not known. Sequenced material: PBMCs or a T cell subset sorted from them (not recorded which). This sequence joins TRBV4-1 and TRBJ2-1, with TRBD2 identical over 11 bases. The CDR3 here is CASSQLAGGGDEQFF. The CDR3 nucleotides read TGCGCCAGCAGCCAACTAGCGGGGGGAGGGGATGAGCAGTTCTTC.